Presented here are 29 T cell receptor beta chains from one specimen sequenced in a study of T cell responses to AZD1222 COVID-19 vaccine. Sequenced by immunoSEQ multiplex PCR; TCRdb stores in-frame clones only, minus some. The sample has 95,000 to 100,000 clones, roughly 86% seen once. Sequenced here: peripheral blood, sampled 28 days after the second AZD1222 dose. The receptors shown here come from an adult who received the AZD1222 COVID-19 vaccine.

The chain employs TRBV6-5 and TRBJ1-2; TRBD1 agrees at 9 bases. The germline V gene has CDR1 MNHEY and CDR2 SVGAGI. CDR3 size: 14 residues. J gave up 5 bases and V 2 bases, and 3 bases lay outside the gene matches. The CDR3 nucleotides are TGTGCCAGCAGTTACCAGGGACAGGGTTATGGCTACACCTTC. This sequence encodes CASSYQGQGYGYTF.

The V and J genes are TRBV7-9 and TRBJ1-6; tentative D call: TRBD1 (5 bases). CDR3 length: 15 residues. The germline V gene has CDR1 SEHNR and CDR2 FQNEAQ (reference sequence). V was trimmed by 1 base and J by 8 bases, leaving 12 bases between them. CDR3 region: CASSLGGPGDSPLHF. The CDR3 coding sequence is TGTGCCAGCAGCTTAGGAGGCCCGGGGGATTCACCCCTCCACTTT.

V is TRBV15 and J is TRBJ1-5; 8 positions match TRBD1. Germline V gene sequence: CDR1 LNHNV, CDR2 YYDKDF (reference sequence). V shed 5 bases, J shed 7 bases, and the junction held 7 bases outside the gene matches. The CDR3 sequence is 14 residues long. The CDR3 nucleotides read TGTGCCACCAGCTTCAGGGGGCTGGCGCAGCCCCAGCATTTT. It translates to CATSFRGLAQPQHF.

The CDR3 DNA reads as TGTGCCAGTAGCGACAGGCCCCCCGAGTCCACCTCTGGAAACACCATATATTTT. It translates to CASSDRPPESTSGNTIYF. J is TRBJ1-3 and V is TRBV19, with a tentative D call TRBD1 (6 bases). The CDR3 runs to 18 residues. Germline CDR1 is LNHDA and CDR2 is SQIVND (reference sequence). Trimming shortened V by 6 bases and J by 0 bases, and 21 bases separated the two germline ends.

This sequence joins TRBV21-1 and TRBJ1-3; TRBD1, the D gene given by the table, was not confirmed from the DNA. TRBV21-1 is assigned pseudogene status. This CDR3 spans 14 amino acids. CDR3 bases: TGTGCCAGCAGCCCAGGTATTACTGGAAACACCATATATTTT. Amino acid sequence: CASSPGITGNTIYF.

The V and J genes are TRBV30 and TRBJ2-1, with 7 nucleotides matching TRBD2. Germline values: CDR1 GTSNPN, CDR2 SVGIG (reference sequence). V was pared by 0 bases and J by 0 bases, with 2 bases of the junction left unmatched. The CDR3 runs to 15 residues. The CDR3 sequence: CAWSVPSGSYNEQFF. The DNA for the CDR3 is TGTGCCTGGAGTGTCCCTAGCGGCTCCTACAATGAGCAGTTCTTC.

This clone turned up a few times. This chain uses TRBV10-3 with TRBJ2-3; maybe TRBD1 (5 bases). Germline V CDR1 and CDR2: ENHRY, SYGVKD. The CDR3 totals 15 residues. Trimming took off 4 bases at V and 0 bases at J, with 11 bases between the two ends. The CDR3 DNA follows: TGTGCCATCAGTGGACAGATCTCTAGCACAGATACGCAGTATTTT. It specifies CAISGQISSTDTQYF.

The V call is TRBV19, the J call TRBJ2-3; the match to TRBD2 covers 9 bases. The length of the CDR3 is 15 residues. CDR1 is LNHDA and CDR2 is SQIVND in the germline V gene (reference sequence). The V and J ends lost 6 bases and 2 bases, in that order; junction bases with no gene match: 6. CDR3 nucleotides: TGTGCCAGTAGGAGGTTAGCGGGAGACACAGATACGCAGTATTTT. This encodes CASRRLAGDTDTQYF. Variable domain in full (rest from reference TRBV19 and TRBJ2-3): DGGITQSPKYLFRKEGQNVTLSCEQNLNHDAMYWYRQDPGQGLRLIYYSQIVNDFQKGDIAEGYSVSREKKESFPLTVTSAQKNPTAFYLCASRRLAGDTDTQYFGPGTRLTVL.

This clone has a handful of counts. The CDR3 spells CASSESEGGSEKLFF. The DNA of the CDR3 is TGTGCCAGCAGTGAAAGTGAGGGCGGAAGCGAAAAACTGTTTTTT. The rearrangement joins TRBV6-1 to TRBJ1-4; D ambiguous. V gave up 2 bases and J gave up 8 bases, with 15 bases separating them. CDR1 and CDR2 from the germline V gene are MNHNS and SASEGT. The CDR3 has 15 amino acids.

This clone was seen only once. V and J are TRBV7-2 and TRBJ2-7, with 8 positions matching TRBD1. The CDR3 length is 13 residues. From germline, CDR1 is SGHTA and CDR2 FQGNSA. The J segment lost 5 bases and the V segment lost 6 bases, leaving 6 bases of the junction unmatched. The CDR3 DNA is TGTGCCAGCAGATTGGACAGGGATCACGAGCAGTACTTC. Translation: CASRLDRDHEQYF.

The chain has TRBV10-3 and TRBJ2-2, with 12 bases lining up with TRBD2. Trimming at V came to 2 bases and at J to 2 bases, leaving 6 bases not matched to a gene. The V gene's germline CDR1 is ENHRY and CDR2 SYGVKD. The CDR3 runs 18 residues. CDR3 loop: CAISETLTSGGNTGELFF. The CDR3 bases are TGTGCCATCAGTGAGACACTGACTAGCGGGGGAAACACCGGGGAGCTGTTTTTT.

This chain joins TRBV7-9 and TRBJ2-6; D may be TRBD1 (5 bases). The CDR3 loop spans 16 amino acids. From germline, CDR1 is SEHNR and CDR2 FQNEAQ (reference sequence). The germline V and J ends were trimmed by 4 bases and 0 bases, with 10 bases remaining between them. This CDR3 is CASSYHRISGANVLTF. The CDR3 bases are TGTGCCAGCAGCTACCACAGGATCTCTGGGGCCAACGTCCTGACTTTC. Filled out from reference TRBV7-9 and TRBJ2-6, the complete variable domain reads DTGVSQNPRHKITKRGQNVTFRCDPISEHNRLYWYRQTLGQGPEFLTYFQNEAQLEKSRLLSDRFSAERPKGSFSTLEIQRTEQGDSAMYLCASSYHRISGANVLTFGAGSRLTVL.

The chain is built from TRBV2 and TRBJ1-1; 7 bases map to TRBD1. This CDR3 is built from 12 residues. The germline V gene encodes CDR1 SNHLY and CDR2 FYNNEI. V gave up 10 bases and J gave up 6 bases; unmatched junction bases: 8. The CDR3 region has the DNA TGTGCCATTACAGGGGTGGGGGCTGAAGCTTTCTTT. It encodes CAITGVGAEAFF.

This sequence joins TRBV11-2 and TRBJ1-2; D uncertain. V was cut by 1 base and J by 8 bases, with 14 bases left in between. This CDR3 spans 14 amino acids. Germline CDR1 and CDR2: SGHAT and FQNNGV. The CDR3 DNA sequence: TGTGCCAGCAGCTTAGGTAGATCCGGGAGCGGCTACACCTTC. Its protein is CASSLGRSGSGYTF.

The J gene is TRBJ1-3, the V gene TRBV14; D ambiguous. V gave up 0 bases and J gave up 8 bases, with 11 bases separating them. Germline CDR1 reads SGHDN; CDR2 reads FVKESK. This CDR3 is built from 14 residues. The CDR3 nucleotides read TGTGCCAGCAGCCAAGAAGGAAGGAGTGACACCATATATTTT. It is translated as CASSQEGRSDTIYF.

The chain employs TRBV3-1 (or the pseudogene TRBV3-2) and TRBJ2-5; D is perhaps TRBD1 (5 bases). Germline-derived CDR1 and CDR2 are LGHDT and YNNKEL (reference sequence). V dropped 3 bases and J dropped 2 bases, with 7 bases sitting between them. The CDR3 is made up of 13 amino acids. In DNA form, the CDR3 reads TGTGCCAGCAGCCAGGCAGGGCAAGAGACCCAGTACTTC. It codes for CASSQAGQETQYF.

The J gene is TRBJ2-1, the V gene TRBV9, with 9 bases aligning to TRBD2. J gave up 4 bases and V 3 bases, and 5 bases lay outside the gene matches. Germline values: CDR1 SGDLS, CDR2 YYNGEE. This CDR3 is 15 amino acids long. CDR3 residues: CASSAGTSLYNEQFF. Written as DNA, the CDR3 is TGTGCCAGCAGCGCAGGGACTAGCCTTTACAATGAGCAGTTCTTC.

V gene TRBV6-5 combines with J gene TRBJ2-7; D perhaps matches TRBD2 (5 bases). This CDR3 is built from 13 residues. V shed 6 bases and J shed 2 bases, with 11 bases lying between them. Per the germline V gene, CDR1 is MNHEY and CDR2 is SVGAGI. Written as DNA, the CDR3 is TGTGCCAGCAGCCTCGCCGGGGCCTACGAGCAGTACTTC. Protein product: CASSLAGAYEQYF.

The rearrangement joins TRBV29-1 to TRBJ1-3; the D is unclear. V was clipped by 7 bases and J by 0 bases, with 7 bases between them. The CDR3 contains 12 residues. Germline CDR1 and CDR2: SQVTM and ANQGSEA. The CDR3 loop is CSALDSGNTIYF. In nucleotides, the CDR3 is TGCAGCGCACTGGACTCTGGAAACACCATATATTTT.

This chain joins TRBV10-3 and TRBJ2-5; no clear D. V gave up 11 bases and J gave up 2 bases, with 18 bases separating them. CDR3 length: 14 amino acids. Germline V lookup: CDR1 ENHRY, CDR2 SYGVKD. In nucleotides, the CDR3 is TGTGCCGTCTCAAAGGTCCTCGAACAAGAGACCCAGTACTTC. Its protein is CAVSKVLEQETQYF.

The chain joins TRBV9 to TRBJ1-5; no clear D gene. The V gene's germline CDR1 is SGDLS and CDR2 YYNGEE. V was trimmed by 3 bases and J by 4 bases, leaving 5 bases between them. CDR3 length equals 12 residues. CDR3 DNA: TGTGCCAGCAGCGACGGAAATCAGCCCCAGCATTTT. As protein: CASSDGNQPQHF.

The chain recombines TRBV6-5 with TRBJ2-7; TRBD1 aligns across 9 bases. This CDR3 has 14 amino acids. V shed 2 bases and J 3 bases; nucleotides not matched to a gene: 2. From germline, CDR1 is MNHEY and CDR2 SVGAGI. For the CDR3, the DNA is TGTGCCAGCAGTTACGGGACAGGGCTCTACGAGCAGTACTTC. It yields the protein CASSYGTGLYEQYF.

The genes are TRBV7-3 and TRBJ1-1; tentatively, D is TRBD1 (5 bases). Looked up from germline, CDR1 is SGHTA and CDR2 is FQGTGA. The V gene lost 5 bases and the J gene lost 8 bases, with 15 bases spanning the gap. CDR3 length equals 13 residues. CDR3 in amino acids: CASSPDRDSEAFF. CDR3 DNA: TGTGCCAGCAGCCCAGACAGAGACTCCGAAGCTTTCTTT.

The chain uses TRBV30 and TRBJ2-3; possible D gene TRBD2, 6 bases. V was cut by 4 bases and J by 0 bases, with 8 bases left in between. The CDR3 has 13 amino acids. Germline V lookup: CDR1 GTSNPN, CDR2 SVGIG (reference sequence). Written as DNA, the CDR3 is TGTGCCTGGACTGGGAGGAGCACAGATACGCAGTATTTT. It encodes CAWTGRSTDTQYF.

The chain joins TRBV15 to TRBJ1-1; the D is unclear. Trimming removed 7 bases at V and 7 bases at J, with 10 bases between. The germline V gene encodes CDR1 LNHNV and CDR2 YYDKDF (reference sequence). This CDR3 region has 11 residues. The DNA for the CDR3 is TGTGCCACCAACCGGGTCTTTGAAGCTTTCTTT. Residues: CATNRVFEAFF.

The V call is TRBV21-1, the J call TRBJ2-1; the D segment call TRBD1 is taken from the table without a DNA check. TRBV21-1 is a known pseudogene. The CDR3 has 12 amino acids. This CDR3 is CASKGVDNEQFF. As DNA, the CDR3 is TGTGCCAGCAAGGGGGTTGACAATGAGCAGTTCTTC.

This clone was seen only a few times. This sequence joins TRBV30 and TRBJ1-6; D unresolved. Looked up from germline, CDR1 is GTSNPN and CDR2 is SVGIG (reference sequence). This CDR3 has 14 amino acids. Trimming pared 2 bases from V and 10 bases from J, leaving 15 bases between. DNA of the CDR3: TGTGCCTGGAGTTTCGAGGGTCTGGGGTCACCCCTCCACTTT. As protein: CAWSFEGLGSPLHF.

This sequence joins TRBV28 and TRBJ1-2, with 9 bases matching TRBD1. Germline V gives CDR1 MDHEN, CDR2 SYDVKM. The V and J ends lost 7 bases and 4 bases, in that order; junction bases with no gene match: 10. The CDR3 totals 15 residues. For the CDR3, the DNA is TGTGCCAGCACTAATTCCGGGACAGGGATCTATGGCTACACCTTC. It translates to CASTNSGTGIYGYTF.

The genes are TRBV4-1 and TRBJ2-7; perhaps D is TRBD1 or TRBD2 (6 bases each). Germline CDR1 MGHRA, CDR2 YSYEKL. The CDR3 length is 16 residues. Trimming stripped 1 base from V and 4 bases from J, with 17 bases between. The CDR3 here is CASSQVGTGAVYEQYF. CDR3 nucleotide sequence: TGCGCCAGCAGCCAAGTGGGGACGGGGGCGGTATACGAGCAGTACTTC.